These T cell receptor beta chains were read from a single sample in a study of shared clonotypes between healthy human individuals. The repertoire was sequenced with immunoSEQ multiplex PCR; TCRdb's copy has only in-frame clones and lacks some. The sample carries approximately 2.3 million clones, over 90% recorded once. The sequenced sample consisted of naive CD4+ T cells from PBMCs. The receptors stem from a man aged 18-30 years in good health. Some clones in this sample may be carry-over from other donors' samples. Both conserved end residues are part of each CDR3. Each record gives: CDR3 protein, CDR3 DNA, clone size, V gene, D gene, J gene. A D gene is named only where the DNA matches it firmly. Not all rows give a size; the values are once, few, many and, for expanded clones, a class.

CDR3 protein: CASTLIRDSEAFF; CDR3 DNA: TGTGCCAGCACCCTCATCCGGGACTCTGAAGCTTTCTTT; clone size: few; V gene: TRBV7-6; D gene: NA; J gene: TRBJ1-1
CDR3 protein: CASSLAGTANEKLFF; CDR3 DNA: TGCGCCAGCAGCTTGGCAGGGACGGCTAATGAAAAACTGTTTTTT; clone size: NA; V gene: TRBV5-1; D gene: NA; J gene: TRBJ1-4
CDR3 protein: CASSLEGGTGELFF; CDR3 DNA: TGTGCCAGCAGCTTAGAGGGAGGCACCGGGGAGCTGTTTTTT; clone size: NA; V gene: TRBV5-6; D gene: NA; J gene: TRBJ2-2
CDR3 protein: CASSQGPETGELFF; CDR3 DNA: TGCGCCAGCAGCCAAGGGCCGGAAACCGGGGAGCTGTTTTTT; clone size: NA; V gene: TRBV4-1; D gene: NA; J gene: TRBJ2-2
CDR3 protein: CASSLRPAAGQPQHF; CDR3 DNA: TGTGCCAGCAGCTTAAGGCCGGCAGCGGGTCAGCCCCAGCATTTT; clone size: NA; V gene: TRBV7-2; D gene: NA; J gene: TRBJ1-5
CDR3 protein: CASSPRDEQFF; CDR3 DNA: TGTGCCAGCTCACCACGTGATGAGCAGTTCTTC; clone size: NA; V gene: TRBV18; D gene: NA; J gene: TRBJ2-1
CDR3 protein: CASSIVGGDGSYEQYF; CDR3 DNA: TGTGCCAGTAGTATAGTAGGGGGGGACGGTTCCTACGAGCAGTACTTC; clone size: NA; V gene: TRBV19; D gene: NA; J gene: TRBJ2-7
CDR3 protein: CASSPTGQYNEQFF; CDR3 DNA: TGTGCCAGCTCACCAACGGGACAGTACAATGAGCAGTTCTTC; clone size: NA; V gene: TRBV18; D gene: TRBD1; J gene: TRBJ2-1
CDR3 protein: CATSRDRTDLGQPQHF; CDR3 DNA: TGTGCCACCAGCAGAGATCGGACGGATCTAGGGCAGCCCCAGCATTTT; clone size: NA; V gene: TRBV15; D gene: NA; J gene: TRBJ1-5
CDR3 protein: CASRGGSRGTDTQYF; CDR3 DNA: TGTGCCAGCAGGGGGGGAAGCCGGGGCACAGATACGCAGTATTTT; clone size: NA; V gene: TRBV28; D gene: NA; J gene: TRBJ2-3
CDR3 protein: CASKTGQGLSYEQYF; CDR3 DNA: TGTGCCAGCAAAACCGGACAGGGCCTGTCCTACGAGCAGTACTTC; clone size: NA; V gene: TRBV7-2; D gene: TRBD1; J gene: TRBJ2-7
CDR3 protein: CASSLADVGYNQPQHF; CDR3 DNA: TGTGCCAGCAGTTTAGCGGACGTAGGATACAATCAGCCCCAGCATTTT; clone size: NA; V gene: TRBV28; D gene: NA; J gene: TRBJ1-5
CDR3 protein: CASSHGTDTQYF; CDR3 DNA: TGTGCCAGCAGTCATGGGACAGATACGCAGTATTTT; clone size: once; V gene: TRBV7-3; D gene: NA; J gene: TRBJ2-3
CDR3 protein: CASSALDRATEAFF; CDR3 DNA: TGTGCCAGCAGCGCTTTAGACAGGGCCACTGAAGCTTTCTTT; clone size: NA; V gene: TRBV9; D gene: TRBD1; J gene: TRBJ1-1
CDR3 protein: CASSQGQNHYEQYF; CDR3 DNA: TGTGCCAGCAGCCAGGGACAGAACCACTACGAGCAGTACTTC; clone size: NA; V gene: TRBV28; D gene: TRBD1; J gene: TRBJ2-7
CDR3 protein: CAWSAWDRGLYEQYF; CDR3 DNA: TGTGCCTGGAGTGCTTGGGACAGGGGGCTGTACGAGCAGTACTTC; clone size: NA; V gene: TRBV30; D gene: TRBD1; J gene: TRBJ2-7
CDR3 protein: CASSKNSGNEQFF; CDR3 DNA: TGTGCCAGCAGCAAAAATTCAGGGAATGAGCAGTTCTTC; clone size: NA; V gene: TRBV21-1; D gene: NA; J gene: TRBJ2-1
CDR3 protein: CASSLVRTGNIQYF; CDR3 DNA: TGTGCCAGCAGCTTAGTCCGGACGGGGAACATTCAGTACTTC; clone size: NA; V gene: TRBV7-2; D gene: NA; J gene: TRBJ2-4
CDR3 protein: CASNSGRASGTQYF; CDR3 DNA: TGTGCCAGTAACAGCGGGAGAGCGAGCGGTACGCAGTATTTT; clone size: NA; V gene: TRBV19; D gene: TRBD2; J gene: TRBJ2-3
CDR3 protein: CASSLGRAGDQPQHF; CDR3 DNA: TGTGCCAGCAGCTTAGGAAGGGCAGGGGATCAGCCCCAGCATTTT; clone size: NA; V gene: TRBV7-2; D gene: NA; J gene: TRBJ1-5
CDR3 protein: CASSLFGDFLSYEQYF; CDR3 DNA: TGTGCCAGCAGTTTATTCGGAGATTTCCTCTCCTACGAGCAGTACTTC; clone size: many; V gene: TRBV28; D gene: NA; J gene: TRBJ2-7
CDR3 protein: CASSLERHRGETQYF; CDR3 DNA: TGTGCCAGCAGCTTAGAGAGACACCGAGGTGAGACCCAGTACTTC; clone size: NA; V gene: TRBV7-2; D gene: NA; J gene: TRBJ2-5
CDR3 protein: CASSLRTMNTEAFF; CDR3 DNA: TGTGCCAGCAGTTTGCGGACTATGAACACTGAAGCTTTCTTT; clone size: once; V gene: TRBV5-5; D gene: NA; J gene: TRBJ1-1
CDR3 protein: CASSSLTGAEQYF; CDR3 DNA: TGTGCCAGCAGTTCACTTACCGGGGCCGAGCAGTACTTC; clone size: NA; V gene: TRBV6-4; D gene: NA; J gene: TRBJ2-7
CDR3 protein: CSAQRGTEAFF; CDR3 DNA: TGCAGTGCACAAAGGGGGACTGAAGCTTTCTTT; clone size: once; V gene: TRBV20-1; D gene: NA; J gene: TRBJ1-1
CDR3 protein: CASSVADWGQNTGELFF; CDR3 DNA: TGTGCCAGCAGCGTAGCCGACTGGGGACAGAACACCGGGGAGCTGTTTTTT; clone size: NA; V gene: TRBV9; D gene: NA; J gene: TRBJ2-2
CDR3 protein: CATSRDRGRNQPQHF; CDR3 DNA: TGTGCCACCAGCAGAGACAGAGGCCGGAATCAGCCCCAGCATTTT; clone size: NA; V gene: TRBV15; D gene: NA; J gene: TRBJ1-5
CDR3 protein: CASSEVGTGETIYGYTF; CDR3 DNA: TGTGCCAGCAGTGAAGTGGGGACAGGGGAAACAATCTATGGCTACACCTTC; clone size: NA; V gene: TRBV25-1; D gene: TRBD1; J gene: TRBJ1-2
CDR3 protein: CASSFGGRGQPQHF; CDR3 DNA: TGTGCCAGCAGTTTCGGGGGTAGAGGACAGCCCCAGCATTTT; clone size: NA; V gene: TRBV27; D gene: NA; J gene: TRBJ1-5
CDR3 protein: CASISPPSGANVLTF; CDR3 DNA: TGTGCCAGCATCTCCCCCCCTTCTGGGGCCAACGTCCTGACTTTC; clone size: NA; V gene: TRBV6-1; D gene: NA; J gene: TRBJ2-6
CDR3 protein: CASSRDSTYNEQFF; CDR3 DNA: TGTGCCAGCAGCCGGGACTCGACGTACAATGAGCAGTTCTTC; clone size: NA; V gene: TRBV11-3; D gene: NA; J gene: TRBJ2-1
CDR3 protein: CASSASGSGNVGGELFF; CDR3 DNA: TGTGCCAGCAGTGCCAGCGGTAGCGGGAACGTAGGCGGGGAGCTGTTTTTT; clone size: NA; V gene: TRBV6-1; D gene: TRBD2; J gene: TRBJ2-2
CDR3 protein: CASSQSGANVLTF; CDR3 DNA: TGTGCCAGCAGCCAATCTGGGGCCAACGTCCTGACTTTC; clone size: once; V gene: TRBV5-5; D gene: NA; J gene: TRBJ2-6
CDR3 protein: CASGPVWETQYF; CDR3 DNA: TGTGCCAGTGGGCCGGTATGGGAGACCCAGTACTTC; clone size: NA; V gene: TRBV27; D gene: NA; J gene: TRBJ2-5
CDR3 protein: CASNEQGAQETQYF; CDR3 DNA: TGTGCCAGCAACGAACAGGGAGCCCAAGAGACCCAGTACTTC; clone size: NA; V gene: TRBV14; D gene: NA; J gene: TRBJ2-5
CDR3 protein: CASGFLGGSNEQFF; CDR3 DNA: TGTGCTAGTGGTTTTTTAGGCGGGAGTAATGAGCAGTTCTTC; clone size: NA; V gene: TRBV12-5; D gene: TRBD2; J gene: TRBJ2-1
CDR3 protein: CASSILSTPYEQYF; CDR3 DNA: TGTGCCAGCAGCATTCTCTCGACCCCCTACGAGCAGTACTTC; clone size: NA; V gene: TRBV7-9; D gene: NA; J gene: TRBJ2-7
CDR3 protein: CASSYSDSNQPQHF; CDR3 DNA: TGTGCCAGCAGTTACTCAGATAGCAATCAGCCCCAGCATTTT; clone size: NA; V gene: TRBV2; D gene: NA; J gene: TRBJ1-5
CDR3 protein: CASSSGLAGGTDTQYF; CDR3 DNA: TGTGCCAGCAGCTCCGGACTAGCGGGAGGCACAGATACGCAGTATTTT; clone size: NA; V gene: TRBV7-3; D gene: TRBD2; J gene: TRBJ2-3
CDR3 protein: CASSLGTSGYNEQFF; CDR3 DNA: TGCGCCAGCAGCTTGGGAACTAGCGGTTACAATGAGCAGTTCTTC; clone size: NA; V gene: TRBV5-1; D gene: TRBD2; J gene: TRBJ2-1
CDR3 protein: CASSPVRDSAYGYTF; CDR3 DNA: TGTGCCAGCAGCCCAGTGAGGGACAGTGCCTATGGCTACACCTTC; clone size: NA; V gene: TRBV11-2; D gene: TRBD1; J gene: TRBJ1-2
CDR3 protein: CAISTASGRSYNEQFF; CDR3 DNA: TGTGCCATCAGTACGGCTAGCGGGAGATCCTACAATGAGCAGTTCTTC; clone size: NA; V gene: TRBV10-3; D gene: TRBD2; J gene: TRBJ2-1
CDR3 protein: CASSLAGHSNEKLFF; CDR3 DNA: TGTGCCAGCAGCTTAGCGGGACATTCCAATGAAAAACTGTTTTTT; clone size: NA; V gene: TRBV7-2; D gene: NA; J gene: TRBJ1-4
CDR3 protein: CASSLGRKDEQYF; CDR3 DNA: TGTGCCAGCAGCTTAGGACGGAAGGACGAGCAGTACTTC; clone size: NA; V gene: TRBV7-9; D gene: NA; J gene: TRBJ2-7
CDR3 protein: CASSGAGALLTEAFF; CDR3 DNA: TGTGCCAGCAGCGGCGCGGGGGCGTTGCTCACTGAAGCTTTCTTT; clone size: NA; V gene: TRBV6-5; D gene: NA; J gene: TRBJ1-1